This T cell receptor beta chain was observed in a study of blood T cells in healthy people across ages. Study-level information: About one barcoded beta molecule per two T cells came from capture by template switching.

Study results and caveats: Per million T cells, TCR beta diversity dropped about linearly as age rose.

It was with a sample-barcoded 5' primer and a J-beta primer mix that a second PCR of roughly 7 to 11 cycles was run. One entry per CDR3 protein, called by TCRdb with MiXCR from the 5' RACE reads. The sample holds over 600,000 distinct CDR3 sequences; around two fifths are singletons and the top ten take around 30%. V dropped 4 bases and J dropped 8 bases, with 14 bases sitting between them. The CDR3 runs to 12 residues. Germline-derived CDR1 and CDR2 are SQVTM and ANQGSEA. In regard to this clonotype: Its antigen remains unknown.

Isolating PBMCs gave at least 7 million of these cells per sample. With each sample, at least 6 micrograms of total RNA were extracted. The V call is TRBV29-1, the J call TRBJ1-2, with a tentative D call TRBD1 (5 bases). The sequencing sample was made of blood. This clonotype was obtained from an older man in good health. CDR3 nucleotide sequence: TGCAGCGTTGCGCGGCAGGGATGGGGCTACACCTTC. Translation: CSVARQGWGYTF.